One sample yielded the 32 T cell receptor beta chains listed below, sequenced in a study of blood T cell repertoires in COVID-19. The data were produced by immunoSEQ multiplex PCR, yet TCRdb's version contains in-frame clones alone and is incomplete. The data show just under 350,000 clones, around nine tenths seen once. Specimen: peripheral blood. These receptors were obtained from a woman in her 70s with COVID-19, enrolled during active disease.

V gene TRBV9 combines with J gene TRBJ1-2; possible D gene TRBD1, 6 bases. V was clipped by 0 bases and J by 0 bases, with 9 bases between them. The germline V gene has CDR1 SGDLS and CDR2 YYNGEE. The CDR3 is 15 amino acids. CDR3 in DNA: TGTGCCAGCAGCGTAGACTGGGGGCCTAACTATGGCTACACCTTC. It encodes CASSVDWGPNYGYTF.

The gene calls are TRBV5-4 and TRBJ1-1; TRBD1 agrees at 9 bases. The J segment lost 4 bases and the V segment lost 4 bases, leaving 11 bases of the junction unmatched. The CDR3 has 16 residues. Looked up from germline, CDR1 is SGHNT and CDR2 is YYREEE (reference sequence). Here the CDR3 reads CASSRGQGRYGTEAFF. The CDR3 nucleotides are TGTGCCAGCAGCCGTGGACAGGGGCGGTACGGCACTGAAGCTTTCTTT.

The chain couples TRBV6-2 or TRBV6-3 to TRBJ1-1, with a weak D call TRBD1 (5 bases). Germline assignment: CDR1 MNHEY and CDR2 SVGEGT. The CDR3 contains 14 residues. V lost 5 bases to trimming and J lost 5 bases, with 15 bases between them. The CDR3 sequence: CASSRLRGSTEAFF. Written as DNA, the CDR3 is TGTGCCAGCAGTCGCCTTAGGGGATCAACTGAAGCTTTCTTT.

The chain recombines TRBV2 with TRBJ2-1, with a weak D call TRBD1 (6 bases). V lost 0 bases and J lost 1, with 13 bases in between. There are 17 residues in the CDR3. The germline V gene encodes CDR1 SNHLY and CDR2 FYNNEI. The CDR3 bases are TGTGCCAGCAGTGAAGCGAAACAGGGATCTTCCTACAATGAGCAGTTCTTC. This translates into CASSEAKQGSSYNEQFF.

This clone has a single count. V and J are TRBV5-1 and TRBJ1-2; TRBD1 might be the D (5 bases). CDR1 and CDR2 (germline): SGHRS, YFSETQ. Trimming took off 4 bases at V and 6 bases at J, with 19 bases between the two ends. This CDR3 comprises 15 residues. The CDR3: CASSPYAGTINGYTF. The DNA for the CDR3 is TGCGCCAGCAGCCCGTACGCAGGGACTATTAATGGCTACACCTTC.

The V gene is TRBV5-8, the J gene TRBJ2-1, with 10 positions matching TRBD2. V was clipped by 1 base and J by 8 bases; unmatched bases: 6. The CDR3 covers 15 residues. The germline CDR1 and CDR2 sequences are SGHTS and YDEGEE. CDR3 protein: CASSLSGGAGDEQFF. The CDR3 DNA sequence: TGTGCCAGCAGCTTGAGCGGGGGGGCCGGTGATGAGCAGTTCTTC. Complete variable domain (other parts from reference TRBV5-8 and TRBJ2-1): EAGVTQSPTHLIKTRGQQATLRCSPISGHTSVYWYQQALGLGLQFLLWYDEGEERNRGNFPPRFSGRQFPNYSSELNVNALELEDSALYLCASSLSGGAGDEQFFGPGTRLTVL.

The CDR3 region is CAWSVQREGGYTF. CDR3 in DNA: TGTGCCTGGAGTGTACAAAGGGAGGGTGGCTACACCTTC. The chain has TRBV30 and TRBJ1-2, with D unclear. V gave up 0 bases and J gave up 7 bases, with 12 bases separating them. Germline V gives CDR1 GTSNPN, CDR2 SVGIG (reference sequence). There are 13 residues in the CDR3.

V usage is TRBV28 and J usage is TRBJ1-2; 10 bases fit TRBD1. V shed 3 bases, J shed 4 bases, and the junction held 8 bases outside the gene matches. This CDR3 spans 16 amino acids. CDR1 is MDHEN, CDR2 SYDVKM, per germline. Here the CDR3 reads CASSLDRGLSRYGYTF. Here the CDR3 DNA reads TGTGCCAGCAGTTTGGACAGGGGGTTAAGTCGCTATGGCTACACCTTC.

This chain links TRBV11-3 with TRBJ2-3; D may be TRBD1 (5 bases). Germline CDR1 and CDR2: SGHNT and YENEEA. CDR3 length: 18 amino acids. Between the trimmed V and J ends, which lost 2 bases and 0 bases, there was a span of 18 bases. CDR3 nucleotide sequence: TGTGCCAGCAGCTTATATTATCTGGGGCTAAATAGCACAGATACGCAGTATTTT. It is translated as CASSLYYLGLNSTDTQYF.

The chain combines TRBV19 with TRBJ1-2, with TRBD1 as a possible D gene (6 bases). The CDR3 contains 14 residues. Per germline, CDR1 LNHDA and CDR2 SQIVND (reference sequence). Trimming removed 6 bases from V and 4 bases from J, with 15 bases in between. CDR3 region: CASSLWGQTYGYTF. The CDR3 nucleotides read TGTGCCAGTAGCCTCTGGGGACAAACCTATGGCTACACCTTC.

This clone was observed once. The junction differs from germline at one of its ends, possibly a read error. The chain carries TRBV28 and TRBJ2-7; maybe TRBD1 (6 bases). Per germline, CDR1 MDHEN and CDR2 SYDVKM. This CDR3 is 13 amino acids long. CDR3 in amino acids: CASSSSRGRPKDF. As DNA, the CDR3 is TGTGCCAGCAGTTCCTCCAGGGGCCGCCCGAAGGACTTC. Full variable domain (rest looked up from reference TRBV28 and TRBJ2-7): DVKVTQSSRYLVKRTGEKVFLECVQDMDHENMFWYRQDPGLGLRLIYFSYDVKMKEKGDIPEGYSVSREKKERFSLILESASTNQTSMYLCASSSSRGRPKDFGPGTRLTVT.

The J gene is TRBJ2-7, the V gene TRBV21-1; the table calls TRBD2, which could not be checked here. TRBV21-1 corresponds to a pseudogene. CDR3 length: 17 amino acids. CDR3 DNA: TGTGCCAGCAGCTGGCGGGGGGGGACAAGGAGCTCCTACGAGCAGTACTTC. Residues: CASSWRGGTRSSYEQYF.

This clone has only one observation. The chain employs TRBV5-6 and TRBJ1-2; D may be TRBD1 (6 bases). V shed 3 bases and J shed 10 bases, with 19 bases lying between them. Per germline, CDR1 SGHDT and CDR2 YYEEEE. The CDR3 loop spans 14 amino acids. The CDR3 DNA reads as TGTGCCAGCAGCTCCCCCGCCCCGGGACATATCTACACCTTC. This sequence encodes CASSSPAPGHIYTF.

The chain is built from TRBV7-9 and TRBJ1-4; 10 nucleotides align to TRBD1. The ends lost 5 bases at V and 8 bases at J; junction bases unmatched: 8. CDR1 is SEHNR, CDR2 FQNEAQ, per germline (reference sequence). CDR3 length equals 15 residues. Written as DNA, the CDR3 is TGTGCCAGCAGCCTACCGGGACAGGGGCTCGAAAAACTGTTTTTT. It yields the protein CASSLPGQGLEKLFF.

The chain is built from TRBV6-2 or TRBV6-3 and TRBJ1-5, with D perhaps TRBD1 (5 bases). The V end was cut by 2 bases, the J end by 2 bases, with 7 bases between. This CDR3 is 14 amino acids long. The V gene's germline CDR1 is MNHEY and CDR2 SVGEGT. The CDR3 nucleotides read TGTGCCAGCAGTTACGGGGGGGGCAATCAGCCCCAGCATTTT. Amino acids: CASSYGGGNQPQHF.

CDR3 sequence: CASSPIIGVENEQYF. The CDR3 region has the DNA TGTGCCAGCTCACCAATTATCGGGGTAGAGAACGAGCAGTACTTC. The chain links TRBV18 to TRBJ2-7; D is possibly TRBD2 (5 bases). Germline CDR1 and CDR2: KGHSH and LQKENI. Between the trimmed V and J ends, which lost 2 bases and 5 bases, there was a span of 16 bases. CDR3 length equals 15 residues.

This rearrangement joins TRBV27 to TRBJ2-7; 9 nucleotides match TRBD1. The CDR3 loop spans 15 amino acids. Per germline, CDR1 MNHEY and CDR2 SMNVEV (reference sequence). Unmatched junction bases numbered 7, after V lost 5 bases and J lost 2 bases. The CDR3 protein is CASSARTGETYEQYF. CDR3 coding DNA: TGTGCCAGCAGTGCCCGGACAGGGGAGACCTACGAGCAGTACTTC.

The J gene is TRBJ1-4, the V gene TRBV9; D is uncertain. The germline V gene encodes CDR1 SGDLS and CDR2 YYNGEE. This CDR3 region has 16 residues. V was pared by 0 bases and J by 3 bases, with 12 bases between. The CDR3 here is CASSVGLGTPNEKLFF. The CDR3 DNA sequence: TGTGCCAGCAGCGTAGGTCTAGGCACCCCTAATGAAAAACTGTTTTTT. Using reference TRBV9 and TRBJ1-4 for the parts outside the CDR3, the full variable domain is DSGVTQTPKHLITATGQRVTLRCSPRSGDLSVYWYQQSLDQGLQFLIQYYNGEERAKGNILERFSAQQFPDLHSELNLSSLELGDSALYFCASSVGLGTPNEKLFFGSGTQLSVL.

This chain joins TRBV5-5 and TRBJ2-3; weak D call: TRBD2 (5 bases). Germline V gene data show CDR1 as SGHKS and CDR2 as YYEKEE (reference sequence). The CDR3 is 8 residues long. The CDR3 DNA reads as TGTGTAGCGGATACGCAGTATTTT. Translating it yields CVADTQYF.

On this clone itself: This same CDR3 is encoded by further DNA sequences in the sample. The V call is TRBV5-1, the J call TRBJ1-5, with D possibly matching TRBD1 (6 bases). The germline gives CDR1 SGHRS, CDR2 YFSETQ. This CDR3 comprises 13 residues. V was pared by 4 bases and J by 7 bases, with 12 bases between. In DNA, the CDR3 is TGCGCCAGCAGCACAGGGCAAGGCCAGCCCCAGCATTTT. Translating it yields CASSTGQGQPQHF.

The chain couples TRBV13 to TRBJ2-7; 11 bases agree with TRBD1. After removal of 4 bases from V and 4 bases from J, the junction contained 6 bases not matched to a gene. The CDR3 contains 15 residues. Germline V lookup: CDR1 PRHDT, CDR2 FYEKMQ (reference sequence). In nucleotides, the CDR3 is TGTGCCAGCAGCTCCGGACAGGGGGCGGCGTACGAGCAGTACTTC. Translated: CASSSGQGAAYEQYF.

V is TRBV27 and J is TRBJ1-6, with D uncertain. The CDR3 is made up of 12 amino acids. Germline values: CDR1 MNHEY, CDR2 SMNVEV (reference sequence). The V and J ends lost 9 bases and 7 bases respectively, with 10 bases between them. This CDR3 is CASTEGNSPLHF. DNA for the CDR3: TGTGCCAGTACAGAAGGAAATTCACCCCTCCACTTT.

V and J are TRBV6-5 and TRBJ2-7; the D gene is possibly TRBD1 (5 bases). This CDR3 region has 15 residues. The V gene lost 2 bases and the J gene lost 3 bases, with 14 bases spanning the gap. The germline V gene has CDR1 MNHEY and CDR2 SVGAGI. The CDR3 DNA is TGTGCCAGCAGTTACCCGGACATCAGGGTCTACGAGCAGTACTTC. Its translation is CASSYPDIRVYEQYF.

The CDR3 protein is CASSLVSNGQMNTEAFF. Here the CDR3 DNA reads TGTGCCAGCAGTTTAGTATCGAACGGACAGATGAACACTGAAGCTTTCTTT. This chain connects TRBV28 to TRBJ1-1; TRBD1 might be the D (6 bases). Trimming stripped 2 bases from V and 0 bases from J, with 16 bases between. This CDR3 has 17 residues. Germline V CDR1 and CDR2: MDHEN, SYDVKM.

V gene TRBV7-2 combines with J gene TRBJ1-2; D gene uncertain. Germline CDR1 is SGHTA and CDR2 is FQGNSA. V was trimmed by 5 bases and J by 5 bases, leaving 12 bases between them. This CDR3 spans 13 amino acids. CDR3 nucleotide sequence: TGTGCCAGCAGCCCGGGAAGAGAATATGGCTACACCTTC. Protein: CASSPGREYGYTF.

This CDR3 reads CASSPDRDGYTF. The CDR3 nucleotides read TGTGCCAGCTCACCAGACAGGGATGGCTACACCTTC. This chain links TRBV18 with TRBJ1-2; TRBD1 agrees at 7 bases. The CDR3 consists of 12 residues. J lost 6 bases, V lost 2 bases, and 0 bases had no gene match. Germline V gene sequence: CDR1 KGHSH, CDR2 LQKENI.

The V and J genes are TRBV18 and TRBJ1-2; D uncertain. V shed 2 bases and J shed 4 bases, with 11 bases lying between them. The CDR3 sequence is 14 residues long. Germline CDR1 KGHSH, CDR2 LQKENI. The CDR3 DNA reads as TGTGCCAGCTCACCAGAGGGAGTGGGCTATGGCTACACCTTC. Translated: CASSPEGVGYGYTF.

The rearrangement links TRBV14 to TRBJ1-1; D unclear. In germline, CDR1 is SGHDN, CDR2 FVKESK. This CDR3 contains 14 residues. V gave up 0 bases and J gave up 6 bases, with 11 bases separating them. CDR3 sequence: CASSQEEGGPEAFF. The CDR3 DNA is TGTGCCAGCAGCCAAGAAGAGGGAGGCCCTGAAGCTTTCTTT.

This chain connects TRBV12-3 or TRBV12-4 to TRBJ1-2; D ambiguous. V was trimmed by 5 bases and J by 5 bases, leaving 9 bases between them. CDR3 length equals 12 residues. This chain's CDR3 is CASSESEYGYTF. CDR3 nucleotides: TGTGCCAGCAGTGAATCCGAGTATGGCTACACCTTC.

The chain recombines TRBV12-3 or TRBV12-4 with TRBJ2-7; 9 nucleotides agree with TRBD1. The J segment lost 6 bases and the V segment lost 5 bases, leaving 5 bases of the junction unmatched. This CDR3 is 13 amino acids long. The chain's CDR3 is CASSTWTGVEQYF. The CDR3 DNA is TGTGCCAGCAGTACCTGGACAGGGGTCGAGCAGTACTTC.

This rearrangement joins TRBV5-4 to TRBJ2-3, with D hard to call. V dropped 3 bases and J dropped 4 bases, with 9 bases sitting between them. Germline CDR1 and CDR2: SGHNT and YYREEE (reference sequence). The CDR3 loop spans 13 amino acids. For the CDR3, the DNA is TGTGCCAGCAGCTCATCCTTAGCAGATACGCAGTATTTT. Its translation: CASSSSLADTQYF.

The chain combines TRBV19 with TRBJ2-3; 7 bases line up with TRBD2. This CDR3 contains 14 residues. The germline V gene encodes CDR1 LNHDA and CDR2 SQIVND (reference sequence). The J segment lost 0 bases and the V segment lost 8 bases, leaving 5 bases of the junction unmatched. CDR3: CASGEGVSTDTQYF. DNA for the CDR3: TGTGCCAGTGGGGAGGGAGTTAGCACAGATACGCAGTATTTT.